Presented here are 24 T cell receptor beta chains from one specimen sequenced in a study of CD8+CD57+ T cells in acquired aplastic anemia. Genomic DNA was employed as the template in profiling TCR beta VDJ and CDR3. TCRdb reprocessed the reads with MiXCR, giving one entry per CDR3 protein. Of approximately 180,000 distinct CDR3 sequences in the sample, 55% to 65% are singletons; the top ten hold about 42%. Individuals selected for sequencing had exhibited CD8+CD57+ cell expansion on flow cytometry. Sample: sorted CD4+, CD8+, or CD8+CD57+ T cells (not recorded which) from PBMCs. Source of these receptors: a human donor with aplastic anemia.

V is TRBV7-3 and J is TRBJ2-1; D may be TRBD1 (6 bases). CDR3 length: 15 amino acids. The germline V and J ends were trimmed by 3 bases and 7 bases, with 16 bases remaining between them. Germline CDR1 is SGHTA and CDR2 is FQGTGA. The CDR3 DNA follows: TGTGCCAGCAGCTTTGGGCAGGGGAAAGGAAATGAGCAGTTCTTC. Amino acid sequence: CASSFGQGKGNEQFF.

This clonotype was found a few times. The chain has TRBV6-6 and TRBJ1-1; D is ambiguous. The V end lost 2 bases, the J end lost 1 base, and 8 bases lay between the germline ends. Germline values: CDR1 MNHNY, CDR2 SVGAGI (reference sequence). This CDR3 spans 14 amino acids. The CDR3 DNA is TGTGCCAGCAGTTACGCTGGGAGGAACACTGAAGCTTTCTTT. This translates into CASSYAGRNTEAFF.

The chain has TRBV15 and TRBJ1-2, with no clear D. There are 14 residues in the CDR3. V shed 4 bases and J shed 6 bases, with 15 bases lying between them. Germline CDR1 reads LNHNV; CDR2 reads YYDKDF (reference sequence). This chain's CDR3 is CATSKAGSLHGYTF. DNA for the CDR3: TGTGCCACCAGCAAGGCGGGCAGTCTTCATGGCTACACCTTC.

Many counts were recorded for this clonotype. V and J are TRBV9 and TRBJ2-3; 11 positions agree with TRBD2. The V gene end was trimmed by 4 bases and the J gene end by 2 bases; junction bases not matched to a gene: 6. Germline loops: CDR1 SGDLS, CDR2 YYNGEE. This CDR3 has 16 residues. The CDR3 spells CASSLLAGEPTDTQYF. CDR3 bases: TGTGCCAGCAGCTTACTAGCGGGGGAGCCCACAGATACGCAGTATTTT.

This clonotype was counted a few times. The chain joins TRBV2 to TRBJ2-7; no firm D call. The length of the CDR3 is 14 residues. Germline V gives CDR1 SNHLY, CDR2 FYNNEI. With 1 base removed from V and 2 bases from J, the gap between germline ends came to 9 bases. CDR3 residues: CASSEGKQAYEQYF. As DNA, the CDR3 is TGTGCCAGCAGTGAAGGGAAACAAGCCTACGAGCAGTACTTC.

In regard to this clonotype: At one end the junction does not follow the germline gene, possibly because of a read error. This rearrangement joins TRBV29-1 to TRBJ1-5, with no clear D. This CDR3 has 9 amino acids. From germline, CDR1 is SQVTM and CDR2 ANQGSEA. Here the CDR3 DNA reads TGCAGCGTCTGGACTAGTAGCAGTTTT. This sequence encodes CSVWTSSSF.

This clonotype has more than one count but fewer than ten. The chain links TRBV7-2 to TRBJ2-1, with no clear D. Germline V gene data show CDR1 as SGHTA and CDR2 as FQGNSA. The CDR3 sequence is 13 residues long. Trimming left V 6 bases short and J 5 bases short, with 11 bases between. DNA of the CDR3: TGTGCCAGCAGTATTGGCCCAAACAATGAGCAGTTCTTC. Encoded protein: CASSIGPNNEQFF.

The sample holds a few counts of this clonotype. The V and J genes are TRBV7-9 and TRBJ2-2, with D perhaps TRBD1 or TRBD2 (5 bases each). Trimming pared 1 base from V and 4 bases from J, leaving 10 bases between. This CDR3 spans 15 amino acids. CDR1 and CDR2 (germline): SEHNR, FQNEAQ (reference sequence). The CDR3 DNA reads TGTGCCAGCAGCTTAGGGGACCCGCGCACCGGGGAGCTGTTTTTT. Protein: CASSLGDPRTGELFF. The whole variable domain, remainder taken from reference TRBV7-9 and TRBJ2-2, is DTGVSQNPRHKITKRGQNVTFRCDPISEHNRLYWYRQTLGQGPEFLTYFQNEAQLEKSRLLSDRFSAERPKGSFSTLEIQRTEQGDSAMYLCASSLGDPRTGELFFGEGSRLTVL.

Remarks on this clonotype: With a much larger clone just one base away, this may be a read error. The J gene is TRBJ2-7, the V gene TRBV5-5; D is ambiguous. Looked up from germline, CDR1 is SGHKS and CDR2 is YYEKEE (reference sequence). The CDR3 length is 14 residues. Between the trimmed V and J ends, which lost 7 bases and 0 bases, there was a span of 14 bases. The CDR3 coding sequence is TGTGCCAGCGGCCTCGACCCATACTCCTACGAGCAGTACTTC. Amino acids: CASGLDPYSYEQYF.

V gene TRBV27 combines with J gene TRBJ1-1; D is uncertain. From germline, CDR1 is MNHEY and CDR2 SMNVEV (reference sequence). The CDR3 contains 14 residues. The V and J ends lost 7 bases and 1 base respectively, with 13 bases between them. CDR3 coding DNA: TGTGCCAGCACCGCGGCGGCAGGGAACACTGAAGCTTTCTTT. Amino acid sequence: CASTAAAGNTEAFF.

This chain uses TRBV15 with TRBJ2-7; TRBD1 or TRBD2 may be the D gene (5 bases each). The CDR3 consists of 15 residues. CDR1 and CDR2 from the germline V gene are LNHNV and YYDKDF (reference sequence). Trimming pared 9 bases from V and 3 bases from J, leaving 21 bases between. The CDR3 nucleotides are TGTGCCACTGCTGAGGGGCGAATAGCCCACTACGAGCAGTACTTC. This gives the protein CATAEGRIAHYEQYF.

The rearrangement joins TRBV6-4 to TRBJ1-6; D is unresolved. From germline, CDR1 is MRHNA and CDR2 SNTAGT. The CDR3 extends over 14 amino acids. Trimming took 8 bases from V and 5 from J, leaving 13 bases between them. CDR3 in amino acids: CASARGGHNSPLHF. CDR3 sequence (DNA): TGTGCCAGCGCCAGAGGAGGTCATAATTCACCCCTCCACTTT.

Comments on this clonotype: A much bigger clone sits one base away, suggesting this may be a read error. This rearrangement joins TRBV5-1 to TRBJ2-3; TRBD2 is a possible D gene (6 bases). Trimming took 4 bases from V and 4 from J, leaving 22 bases between them. CDR3 length: 17 residues. Germline values: CDR1 SGHRS, CDR2 YFSETQ. The CDR3 coding sequence is TGCGCCAGCAGCGAAATCGGAATCCGGGGGAAGGCAGATACGCAGTATTTT. Translating gives CASSEIGIRGKADTQYF.

This clonotype was seen just once. The genes are TRBV7-9 and TRBJ1-1, with D possibly being TRBD1 (5 bases). Germline V lookup: CDR1 SEHNR, CDR2 FQNEAQ (reference sequence). V was clipped by 5 bases and J by 2 bases, with 12 bases between them. The CDR3 consists of 14 residues. The CDR3: CASSERQGNTEAFF. CDR3 coding DNA: TGTGCCAGCAGCGAGAGGCAGGGCAACACTGAAGCTTTCTTT. Full variable domain (rest looked up from reference TRBV7-9 and TRBJ1-1): DTGVSQNPRHKITKRGQNVTFRCDPISEHNRLYWYRQTLGQGPEFLTYFQNEAQLEKSRLLSDRFSAERPKGSFSTLEIQRTEQGDSAMYLCASSERQGNTEAFFGQGTRLTVV.

This chain connects TRBV11-3 to TRBJ1-5, with D possibly TRBD1 on 6 matching bases. The germline gives CDR1 SGHNT, CDR2 YENEEA. The CDR3 sequence is 15 residues long. Trimming stripped 5 bases from V and 4 bases from J, with 15 bases between. The CDR3 reads CASSPTGTTNQPQHF. CDR3 nucleotides: TGTGCCAGCAGCCCAACCGGGACAACTAATCAGCCCCAGCATTTT.

On this clonotype: The junction departs from the called germline gene at one end, perhaps through a read error. The rearrangement joins TRBV25-1 to TRBJ2-7; TRBD1 agrees at 7 bases. Germline V CDR1 and CDR2: MGHDK, SYGVNS. The CDR3 spans 15 residues. CDR3 sequence reads: CASSQEKQGAYEQYF. The CDR3 DNA follows: TGCGCCAGCAGCCAAGAAAAGCAGGGGGCCTACGAGCAGTACTTC.

This clonotype was seen a few times. This chain links TRBV20-1 with TRBJ1-1; 8 bases line up with TRBD1. The CDR3 is made up of 14 amino acids. Germline V gene data show CDR1 as DFQATT and CDR2 as SNEGSKA (reference sequence). J lost 5 bases, V lost 4 bases, and 9 bases had no gene match. CDR3 DNA sequence: TGCAGTGCTACGTTAGATAACAGGGGGACTGAAGCTTTCTTT. Translation gives CSATLDNRGTEAFF.

This chain joins TRBV7-2 and TRBJ1-6; 7 nucleotides match TRBD1. V lost 5 bases and J lost 7; bases outside the gene matches: 8. CDR3 length: 15 amino acids. Germline CDR1 reads SGHTA; CDR2 reads FQGNSA. CDR3 sequence: CASSKQTGWNSPLHF. The CDR3 bases are TGTGCCAGCAGCAAACAGACAGGGTGGAATTCACCCCTCCACTTT. The full variable domain, with the rest looked up from reference TRBV7-2 and TRBJ1-6, is GAGVSQSPSNKVTEKGKDVELRCDPISGHTALYWYRQSLGQGLEFLIYFQGNSAPDKSGLPSDRFSAERTGGSVSTLTIQRTQQEDSAVYLCASSKQTGWNSPLHFGNGTRLTVT.

This chain connects TRBV2 to TRBJ1-1, with D hard to call. There are 12 residues in the CDR3. CDR1 is SNHLY and CDR2 is FYNNEI in the germline V gene. Between the trimmed V and J ends, which lost 3 bases and 3 bases, there was a span of 5 bases. The CDR3: CASSEGYTEAFF. The DNA of the CDR3 is TGTGCCAGCAGTGAGGGGTACACTGAAGCTTTCTTT.

The rearrangement uses TRBV7-2 and TRBJ1-5, with 8 nucleotides matching TRBD1. The length of the CDR3 is 17 residues. Trimming at V came to 2 bases and at J to 4 bases, leaving 10 bases not matched to a gene. Germline loops: CDR1 SGHTA, CDR2 FQGNSA. Here the CDR3 reads CASSLNFANRGNQPQHF. The CDR3 bases are TGTGCCAGCAGCTTAAATTTCGCCAACAGGGGGAATCAGCCCCAGCATTTT. Drawing the rest from reference TRBV7-2 and TRBJ1-5, the complete variable domain is GAGVSQSPSNKVTEKGKDVELRCDPISGHTALYWYRQSLGQGLEFLIYFQGNSAPDKSGLPSDRFSAERTGGSVSTLTIQRTQQEDSAVYLCASSLNFANRGNQPQHFGDGTRLSIL.

V usage is TRBV6-5 and J usage is TRBJ1-2, with unresolved D. Germline assignment: CDR1 MNHEY and CDR2 SVGAGI. The CDR3 is 12 amino acids. V was shortened by 6 bases and J by 2 bases, with 7 bases between the two germline ends. The CDR3 nucleotides read TGTGCCAGCAGCGGACGGAACTATGGCTACACCTTC. Amino acid sequence: CASSGRNYGYTF.

This clonotype has only one observation. The rearrangement uses TRBV10-3 and TRBJ2-3; D gene ambiguous. V dropped 0 bases and J dropped 0 bases, with 7 bases sitting between them. CDR1 and CDR2 (germline): ENHRY, SYGVKD. The length of the CDR3 is 15 residues. Here the CDR3 reads CAISESSGSTDTQYF. The CDR3 nucleotides are TGTGCCATCAGTGAGTCGAGTGGAAGCACAGATACGCAGTATTTT.

This clonotype turned up a few times. The chain has TRBV19 and TRBJ2-3; weak D call: TRBD1 (5 bases). The V gene's germline CDR1 is LNHDA and CDR2 SQIVND (reference sequence). The CDR3 runs 15 residues. V shed 2 bases and J shed 7 bases, with 16 bases lying between them. The CDR3 DNA is TGTGCCAGTAGTATAACGGACATAGGTCCCTATACGCAGTATTTT. Protein sequence: CASSITDIGPYTQYF.

In its sample, this clonotype was seen once. The chain is built from TRBV10-3 and TRBJ2-2; D not resolved. There are 11 residues in the CDR3. Trimming pared 10 bases from V and 5 bases from J, leaving 8 bases between. Looked up from germline, CDR1 is ENHRY and CDR2 is SYGVKD. This CDR3 is CASSKTGELFF. In nucleotides, the CDR3 is TGTGCCAGCAGCAAGACCGGGGAGCTGTTTTTT.